Listed below are T cell receptor beta chains from one sample, sequenced in a study of blood T cell repertoires in COVID-19. Libraries were prepared by immunoSEQ multiplex PCR; TCRdb keeps only in-frame clonotypes and omits some of them. The data show 230,000 or so clones, 70% to 85% seen once. Sequencing used peripheral blood. The receptors here all came from a man aged 40-55 years who had recovered from COVID-19. CDR3s include the opening cysteine and the closing phenylalanine or tryptophan. Each record gives: clone size, J gene, D gene, V gene, CDR3 protein, CDR3 DNA. A D gene is named only where the DNA matches it firmly. Clone size, where shown, is once, few, many, or a class for clones that have expanded.

>-|TRBJ2-6|-|TRBV25-1
CASSERQVDSGANVLTF
TGTGCCAGCAGTGAACGACAAGTGGACTCTGGGGCCAACGTCCTGACTTTC
>few|TRBJ1-5|-|TRBV19
CASSGQRNQPQHF
TGTGCCAGTAGCGGACAGCGAAATCAGCCCCAGCATTTT
>-|TRBJ1-2|-|TRBV27
CASSNTGVNYGYTF
TGTGCCAGCAGCAATACCGGGGTCAACTATGGCTACACCTTC
>-|TRBJ2-3|-|TRBV4-3
CASSQEGGTHATDTQYF
TGCGCCAGCAGCCAAGAGGGGGGGACACATGCGACAGATACGCAGTATTTT
>-|TRBJ2-1|TRBD2|TRBV3-1/TRBV3-2
CASSQGEIAGSSYNEQFF
TGTGCCAGCAGCCAAGGTGAGATAGCGGGTTCATCCTACAATGAGCAGTTCTTC
>-|TRBJ2-7|TRBD1|TRBV28
CASSLSPGQGNEQYF
TGTGCCAGCAGCCTATCCCCCGGACAGGGAAACGAGCAGTACTTC
>-|TRBJ1-2|-|TRBV21-1
CASSKGLAGLNGYTF
TGTGCCAGCAGCAAAGGGCTGGCAGGGTTAAATGGCTACACCTTC
>-|TRBJ2-7|TRBD2|TRBV30
CAWRGLADEQYF
TGTGCCTGGAGGGGACTAGCGGACGAGCAGTACTTC
>once|TRBJ2-5|-|TRBV4-1
CASSQYMRVQETQYF
TGCGCCAGCAGCCAGTATATGCGGGTCCAAGAGACCCAGTACTTC
>-|TRBJ2-4|TRBD2|TRBV11-3
CASSRTGTTDIQYF
TGTGCCAGCAGCCGAACCGGGACTACTGACATTCAGTACTTC
>once|TRBJ1-4|TRBD1|TRBV18
CASSPGTGGTNEKLFF
TGTGCCAGCTCCCCAGGGACAGGGGGAACTAATGAAAAACTGTTTTTT
>-|TRBJ1-6|-|TRBV4-1
CASSQGALGRTLHF
TGCGCCAGCAGCCAAGGGGCACTCGGTCGAACCCTCCACTTT
>-|TRBJ2-1|TRBD2|TRBV2
CASSEAMRTSDFVDEQFF
TGTGCCAGCAGTGAAGCGATGAGAACTAGCGATTTTGTGGATGAGCAGTTCTTC
>-|TRBJ1-1|TRBD1|TRBV15
CATSRDKTGRAAFF
TGTGCCACCAGCAGAGATAAGACAGGGAGAGCAGCTTTCTTT
>-|TRBJ2-5|TRBD1|TRBV6-2/TRBV6-3
CASSYARLGQGEETQYF
TGTGCCAGCAGTTACGCGAGACTGGGACAGGGTGAGGAGACCCAGTACTTC